Below are 29 T cell receptor beta chains sequenced from a single sample in a study of blood T cell repertoires in COVID-19. This table comes from immunoSEQ multiplex PCR, and its TCRdb copy is limited to in-frame clones, with some not included. The sample shows roughly 200,000 clones, more than 75% of them seen only once. Sample: peripheral blood. The receptors come from a woman aged 18-35 years who had recovered from COVID-19.

The chain links TRBV9 to TRBJ1-2, with a tentative D call TRBD1 (6 bases). The V end lost 2 bases, the J end lost 6 bases, and 8 bases lay between the germline ends. The germline CDR1 and CDR2 sequences are SGDLS and YYNGEE. There are 12 residues in the CDR3. DNA for the CDR3: TGTGCCAGCAGCGTGGGGGGGCATGGCTACACCTTC. Its translation: CASSVGGHGYTF.

This clone has just one count. This chain connects TRBV6-4 to TRBJ2-1, with TRBD2 as a possible D gene (7 bases). CDR3 size: 15 residues. Germline CDR1 is MRHNA and CDR2 is SNTAGT. Trimming removed 5 bases from V and 6 bases from J, with 17 bases in between. CDR3 region: CASSHAAGEGNEQFF. The DNA of the CDR3 is TGTGCCAGCAGTCACGCGGCAGGGGAGGGCAATGAGCAGTTCTTC.

A few counts support this clone. The chain combines TRBV14 with TRBJ2-7; TRBD1 matches 7 bases. Germline loops: CDR1 SGHDN, CDR2 FVKESK. The CDR3 contains 16 residues. The trim removed 4 bases at V and 1 base at J, leaving 10 bases unmatched. CDR3: CASSLKKGARSYEQYF. The CDR3 bases are TGTGCCAGCAGCCTCAAAAAGGGGGCGCGTTCCTACGAGCAGTACTTC.

The chain links TRBV27 to TRBJ1-1; the match to TRBD1 covers 8 bases. The length of the CDR3 is 15 residues. The germline CDR1 and CDR2 sequences are MNHEY and SMNVEV (reference sequence). The trim removed 7 bases at V and 5 bases at J, leaving 12 bases unmatched. CDR3 nucleotides: TGTGCCAGCACCTCCGAACGGACAGGGAATACTGAAGCTTTCTTT. Translated: CASTSERTGNTEAFF.

The chain recombines TRBV7-9 with TRBJ2-1; D not resolved. Trimming shortened V by 4 bases and J by 2 bases, and 15 bases separated the two germline ends. Germline V gives CDR1 SEHNR, CDR2 FQNEAQ (reference sequence). CDR3 length: 16 residues. CDR3 DNA sequence: TGTGCCAGCAGCTCCAACTCTCAGGTAACCTACAATGAGCAGTTCTTC. This codes for CASSSNSQVTYNEQFF.

This sequence joins TRBV7-9 and TRBJ1-1, with 9 bases identical to TRBD1. This CDR3 contains 15 residues. Germline V CDR1 and CDR2: SEHNR, FQNEAQ (reference sequence). The junction had 5 bases not matched to a gene; V was cut back by 5 bases and J by 1 base. As DNA, the CDR3 is TGTGCCAGCAGCATGGACAGGGGCGCGAACACTGAAGCTTTCTTT. Residues: CASSMDRGANTEAFF. Based on the CDR3 plus reference TRBV7-9 and TRBJ1-1, the full variable domain is DTGVSQNPRHKITKRGQNVTFRCDPISEHNRLYWYRQTLGQGPEFLTYFQNEAQLEKSRLLSDRFSAERPKGSFSTLEIQRTEQGDSAMYLCASSMDRGANTEAFFGQGTRLTVV.

J is TRBJ2-1 and V is TRBV4-2; 8 bases are shared with TRBD2. V shed 4 bases and J 1 base; nucleotides not matched to a gene: 12. CDR3 length: 18 amino acids. The germline V gene encodes CDR1 LGHNA and CDR2 YNFKEQ. The CDR3 is CASSLRARTSGSYNEQFF. The CDR3 coding sequence is TGTGCCAGCAGCCTAAGGGCCCGAACTAGCGGTTCCTACAATGAGCAGTTCTTC.

The chain is built from TRBV10-1 and TRBJ1-6, with 9 bases fitting TRBD1. The CDR3 is 16 residues long. V dropped 7 bases and J dropped 5; count of bases not matched to a gene: 9. Per germline, CDR1 WNHNN and CDR2 SYGVQD (reference sequence). The DNA for the CDR3 is TGCGCCAGCAAGTGTCTGTGGACAGGGGATAATTCACCCCTCCACTTT. This translates into CASKCLWTGDNSPLHF.

The V gene is TRBV5-6, the J gene TRBJ2-7, with a weak D call TRBD1 (6 bases). The germline CDR1 and CDR2 sequences are SGHDT and YYEEEE. The V end lost 4 bases, the J end lost 7 bases, and 15 bases lay between the germline ends. CDR3 length: 13 amino acids. Here the CDR3 reads CASSRAGGDEQYF. The CDR3, as DNA: TGTGCCAGCAGCCGCGCTGGGGGCGATGAGCAGTACTTC. Combining the CDR3 with reference TRBV5-6 and TRBJ2-7 gives the whole variable domain DAGVTQSPTHLIKTRGQQVTLRCSPKSGHDTVSWYQQALGQGPQFIFQYYEEEERQRGNFPDRFSGHQFPNYSSELNVNALLLGDSALYLCASSRAGGDEQYFGPGTRLTVT.

The J gene is TRBJ1-2, the V gene TRBV2; possible D gene TRBD1, 6 bases. V was clipped by 1 base and J by 7 bases, with 16 bases between them. Per germline, CDR1 SNHLY and CDR2 FYNNEI. CDR3 length equals 15 residues. CDR3 amino acids: CASSEDNRVNGGYTF. The CDR3 DNA reads as TGTGCCAGCAGTGAAGACAACAGGGTCAACGGTGGCTACACCTTC.

V and J are TRBV6-5 and TRBJ2-3, with 9 positions matching TRBD2. Germline CDR1 and CDR2: MNHEY and SVGAGI. V shed 10 bases, J shed 5 bases, and the junction held 13 bases outside the gene matches. The CDR3 totals 15 residues. CDR3 amino acids: CATTTGTSLGDTQYF. CDR3 sequence (DNA): TGTGCCACCACTACCGGGACTAGCTTGGGAGATACGCAGTATTTT.

This chain uses TRBV29-1 with TRBJ1-6; no firm D call. Germline V gene sequence: CDR1 SQVTM, CDR2 ANQGSEA. CDR3 length: 20 amino acids. The ends were cut back, 6 bases at V and 0 bases at J, with 27 bases in the middle. The CDR3 sequence: CSVERTSILALSSYNSPLHF. Here the CDR3 DNA reads TGCAGCGTAGAAAGGACTAGTATATTGGCCCTTAGCTCCTATAATTCACCCCTCCACTTT.

The chain carries TRBV7-9 and TRBJ1-4, with a possible D match to TRBD1 (6 bases). Germline V gene data show CDR1 as SEHNR and CDR2 as FQNEAQ (reference sequence). This CDR3 comprises 15 residues. V gave up 3 bases and J gave up 6 bases, with 14 bases separating them. The CDR3 DNA sequence: TGTGCCAGCAGCTTCCTACAGGGTACGGATGAAAAACTGTTTTTT. Its translation is CASSFLQGTDEKLFF.

V gene TRBV12-5 combines with J gene TRBJ2-5; perhaps TRBD2 as D (5 bases). Germline V CDR1 and CDR2: LGHNT, FRNRAP. Trimming took off 2 bases at V and 5 bases at J, with 6 bases between the two ends. The CDR3 has 12 amino acids. CDR3 sequence reads: CASGLTRETQYF. DNA of the CDR3: TGTGCTAGTGGTTTGACTAGGGAGACCCAGTACTTC.

This chain connects TRBV7-2 to TRBJ1-5; TRBD1 is a possible D gene (5 bases). CDR1 SGHTA and CDR2 FQGNSA come from the germline V gene. V was shortened by 9 bases and J by 4 bases, with 13 bases between the two germline ends. CDR3 length equals 13 residues. The CDR3, as DNA: TGTGCCAGTGAGTCAGGGCCTAATCAGCCCCAGCATTTT. Translation: CASESGPNQPQHF.

The V gene is TRBV4-1, the J gene TRBJ2-2; TRBD2 agrees at 10 bases. This CDR3 spans 15 amino acids. J was trimmed by 6 bases and V by 8 bases; bases with no gene match: 9. Germline V gives CDR1 MGHRA, CDR2 YSYEKL. This CDR3 reads CASEGSGREAGELFF. The CDR3 DNA follows: TGCGCCAGCGAGGGGAGCGGGAGGGAGGCCGGGGAGCTGTTTTTT.

Turning to this clone: This sample also contains other DNA sequences that code for the same CDR3. The genes are TRBV5-1 and TRBJ2-1; 12 nucleotides align to TRBD2. V dropped 0 bases and J dropped 8; count of bases not matched to a gene: 3. The CDR3 extends over 15 amino acids. Germline lookup yields CDR1 SGHRS and CDR2 YFSETQ. CDR3 sequence reads: CASSLGLAGGDEQFF. CDR3 nucleotides: TGCGCCAGCAGCTTGGGCCTAGCGGGAGGGGATGAGCAGTTCTTC. Based on the CDR3 plus reference TRBV5-1 and TRBJ2-1, the full variable domain is KAGVTQTPRYLIKTRGQQVTLSCSPISGHRSVSWYQQTPGQGLQFLFEYFSETQRNKGNFPGRFSGRQFSNSRSEMNVSTLELGDSALYLCASSLGLAGGDEQFFGPGTRLTVL.

This chain links TRBV19 with TRBJ2-7; 9 positions agree with TRBD1. The germline V gene encodes CDR1 LNHDA and CDR2 SQIVND (reference sequence). This CDR3 has 15 residues. Trimming removed 4 bases from V and 5 bases from J; junction bases left unmatched: 9. The CDR3 bases are TGTGCCAGTAGTACCGGGACAGGGATTTTTCACGAGCAGTACTTC. Translated: CASSTGTGIFHEQYF.

V usage is TRBV6-5 and J usage is TRBJ2-3; D possibly corresponds to TRBD1 (7 bases). The CDR3 consists of 16 residues. Trimming pared 4 bases from V and 2 bases from J, leaving 16 bases between. The germline V gene encodes CDR1 MNHEY and CDR2 SVGAGI. CDR3 protein: CASSSYDREDTDTQYF. The CDR3 bases are TGTGCCAGCAGTTCGTACGACAGGGAGGACACAGATACGCAGTATTTT.

The rearrangement uses TRBV5-1 and TRBJ1-2, with D uncertain. The CDR3 is 12 residues long. With 7 bases removed from V and 2 bases from J, the gap between germline ends came to 9 bases. CDR1 is SGHRS, CDR2 YFSETQ, per germline. The CDR3 is CASEGDNYGYTF. In DNA form, the CDR3 reads TGCGCCAGCGAAGGAGACAACTATGGCTACACCTTC.

The chain carries TRBV14 and TRBJ2-1; 7 positions match TRBD2. After removal of 2 bases from V and 5 bases from J, the junction contained 18 bases not matched to a gene. This CDR3 region has 19 residues. The germline V gene has CDR1 SGHDN and CDR2 FVKESK. The CDR3 reads CASSQRIWVMASGNNEQFF. For the CDR3, the DNA is TGTGCCAGCAGCCAACGAATTTGGGTAATGGCTAGCGGTAACAATGAGCAGTTCTTC.

The V gene is TRBV4-1, the J gene TRBJ2-7, with TRBD1 matching over 7 bases. The V gene end was trimmed by 4 bases and the J gene end by 6 bases; junction bases not matched to a gene: 6. The CDR3 length is 13 residues. CDR1 is MGHRA, CDR2 YSYEKL, per germline. Here the CDR3 reads CASSRDGTVEQYF. CDR3 coding DNA: TGCGCCAGCAGCCGCGACGGGACAGTCGAGCAGTACTTC.

The rearrangement uses TRBV27 and TRBJ2-3; 10 bases are a match to TRBD2. V was pared by 6 bases and J by 4 bases, with 4 bases of the junction left unmatched. Germline V gene sequence: CDR1 MNHEY, CDR2 SMNVEV (reference sequence). This CDR3 spans 14 amino acids. The CDR3 DNA follows: TGTGCCAGCAGGGTCAGCGGGGGGGCAGATACGCAGTATTTT. This codes for CASRVSGGADTQYF.

CDR3 region: CASSPTGRSYEQYF. The DNA for the CDR3 is TGTGCCAGCTCACCGACAGGGAGATCCTACGAGCAGTACTTC. V and J are TRBV18 and TRBJ2-7, with 7 bases aligning to TRBD1. The J segment lost 1 base and the V segment lost 3 bases, leaving 3 bases of the junction unmatched. In germline, CDR1 is KGHSH, CDR2 LQKENI. This CDR3 is 14 amino acids long.

The rearrangement uses TRBV4-3 and TRBJ1-2, with 7 bases identical to TRBD1. The V gene end was trimmed by 1 base and the J gene end by 4 bases; junction bases not matched to a gene: 15. This CDR3 has 18 residues. The germline V gene encodes CDR1 LGHNA and CDR2 YSLEER. CDR3 protein: CASSQALKGQRTPYGYTF. CDR3 in DNA: TGCGCCAGCAGCCAAGCTCTTAAGGGACAGCGGACCCCCTATGGCTACACCTTC.

The chain links TRBV23-1 to TRBJ2-7; D is undetermined. TRBV23-1 is treated as an ORF (open reading frame) with a function not yet certain. This CDR3 is built from 17 residues. V lost 0 bases, J lost 3 bases, and 18 bases lay in between. The CDR3 DNA reads as TGCGCCAGCAGTCAATCCAATATCGCCGAGGAATTCTACGAGCAGTACGTC. It yields the protein CASSQSNIAEEFYEQYV.

The rearrangement joins TRBV9 to TRBJ2-5; maybe TRBD1 (6 bases). Trimming cost V 4 bases and J 5 bases, with 12 bases left between them. In germline, CDR1 is SGDLS, CDR2 YYNGEE. The CDR3 extends over 13 amino acids. CDR3 amino acids: CASSNRERETQYF. The CDR3 region has the DNA TGTGCCAGCAGCAACAGGGAGAGGGAGACCCAGTACTTC.

The chain links TRBV11-3 to TRBJ2-2; TRBD1 is a possible D gene (5 bases). The CDR3 totals 16 residues. V gave up 3 bases and J gave up 2 bases, with 13 bases separating them. The germline CDR1 and CDR2 sequences are SGHNT and YENEEA. CDR3 sequence: CASSFAGPGNTGELFF. In nucleotides, the CDR3 is TGTGCCAGCAGCTTTGCAGGGCCAGGAAACACCGGGGAGCTGTTTTTT. The full variable domain, in which reference TRBV11-3 and TRBJ2-2 provide the parts outside the CDR3, is EAGVVQSPRYKIIEKKQPVAFWCNPISGHNTLYWYLQNLGQGPELLIRYENEEAVDDSQLPKDRFSAERLKGVDSTLKIQPAELGDSAVYLCASSFAGPGNTGELFFGEGSRLTVL.

Turning to this clone: Other DNA sequences in this specimen translate into the identical CDR3. The chain carries TRBV9 and TRBJ1-5, with D possibly matching TRBD1 (5 bases). This CDR3 is built from 14 residues. Trimming left V 0 bases short and J 7 bases short, with 11 bases between. Germline lookup yields CDR1 SGDLS and CDR2 YYNGEE. The CDR3 DNA reads as TGTGCCAGCAGCGTAGGGGGCGCAGGGCAGCCCCAGCATTTT. The encoded protein is CASSVGGAGQPQHF.